Listed below are T cell receptor beta chains from one sample, sequenced in a study of control samples from healthy donors and cancer patients. The repertoire was sequenced with immunoSEQ multiplex PCR; TCRdb's copy has only in-frame clones and lacks some. The data show roughly 120,000 clones, 80% to 90% seen once. The sequencing input was PBMCs. The receptor source for this set is a woman aged 50 to 65 with colorectal cancer. CDR3s include the opening cysteine and the closing phenylalanine or tryptophan. The D gene is left open where the match is weak. Clone size, where shown, is once, few, many, or a class for clones that have expanded.

clone size	V gene	D gene	J gene	CDR3 DNA	CDR3 protein
NA	TRBV10-3	NA	TRBJ2-2	TGTGCCATCAGGGGTGTGGAAGCGAACACCGGGGAGCTGTTTTTT	CAIRGVEANTGELFF
NA	TRBV3-1/TRBV3-2	NA	TRBJ2-7	TGTGCCAGCAGCCAAGACGTGCGGAGGGGGGGACCCTACGAGCAGTACTTC	CASSQDVRRGGPYEQYF
NA	TRBV28	NA	TRBJ1-2	TGTGCCAGCAGTTTAGCGAGGGTAACGCTATATGGCTACACCTTC	CASSLARVTLYGYTF
NA	TRBV23-1	NA	TRBJ1-5	TGCGCCAGCAGTCAATCTTTCGGGGGTCAGCCCCAGCATTTT	CASSQSFGGQPQHF
NA	TRBV5-4	TRBD2	TRBJ2-1	TGTGCCAGCAGCTTGTCGGGACTAGCGGGGCGGAATGAGCAGTTCTTC	CASSLSGLAGRNEQFF
NA	TRBV7-9	NA	TRBJ2-6	TGTGCCAGCAGCTTAGTGATATCTGGGGCCAACGTCCTGACTTTC	CASSLVISGANVLTF
NA	TRBV12-5	NA	TRBJ1-1	TGTGCTAGTAAGGCCCAAGGCACTGAAGCTTTCTTT	CASKAQGTEAFF
NA	TRBV5-1	NA	TRBJ1-3	TGCGCCAGCAGCTTGGACGATCTAAACACCATATATTTT	CASSLDDLNTIYF
NA	TRBV19	NA	TRBJ2-1	TGTGCCAGTTCTGAACAGGTTAGCTCCTACAATGAGCAGTTCTTC	CASSEQVSSYNEQFF
once	TRBV10-2	NA	TRBJ2-1	TGCGCCAGCAGTTCCTACAATGAGCAGTTCTTC	CASSSYNEQFF
NA	TRBV3-1/TRBV3-2	NA	TRBJ1-4	TGTGCCAGCAGCCCGGACAGCCGGAATGAAAAACTGTTTTTT	CASSPDSRNEKLFF
NA	TRBV3-1/TRBV3-2	TRBD1	TRBJ2-2	TGTGCCAGCAGCCAAGATCGTTGGGGGACAGGGAACACCGGGGAGCTGTTTTTT	CASSQDRWGTGNTGELFF
NA	TRBV5-1	NA	TRBJ1-3	TGCGCCAGCAGCTTGGGGGACAAGTCGGGCTCTGGAAACACCATATATTTT	CASSLGDKSGSGNTIYF
NA	TRBV11-2	TRBD1	TRBJ1-1	TGTGCCAGCAGCCCACAGGGGACAGGGAGCACTGAAGCTTTCTTT	CASSPQGTGSTEAFF
once	TRBV28	NA	TRBJ1-5	TGTGCCAGCAGTTTTCGGCGGGGGGCCCAGCATTTT	CASSFRRGAQHF
NA	TRBV25-1	NA	TRBJ2-7	TGTGCCAGCAGTGGGGCGGGCAGGGACCACGAGCAGTACTTC	CASSGAGRDHEQYF
NA	TRBV29-1	NA	TRBJ1-1	TGCAGCGTTTTCCTAGGGACTGGAGGAACTGAAGCTTTCTTT	CSVFLGTGGTEAFF
NA	TRBV25-1	NA	TRBJ1-1	TGTGCCAGCAGTAGGGGGTTTAACACTGAAGCTTTCTTT	CASSRGFNTEAFF
NA	TRBV3-1/TRBV3-2	NA	TRBJ1-2	TGTGCCAGCAGCAAAGTCCCGGGAGAGAACTATGGCTACACCTTC	CASSKVPGENYGYTF
once	TRBV5-1	NA	TRBJ2-6	TGCGCCAGCAGCTTAAGACCTTCTCCCACTGGGGCCAACGTCCTGACTTTC	CASSLRPSPTGANVLTF
NA	TRBV10-3	TRBD1	TRBJ2-5	TGTGCCACCCGCGGGGACAGGGCTCAAGAGACCCAGTACTTC	CATRGDRAQETQYF
NA	TRBV29-1	TRBD1	TRBJ2-7	TGCAGCGTTGCGGACAGGGGGCTTGGCGAGCAGTACTTC	CSVADRGLGEQYF
NA	TRBV9	TRBD2	TRBJ2-1	TGTGCCAGCAGCGTAGCGGGAGGGCCGGGAAGGCAGCAGTTCTTC	CASSVAGGPGRQQFF
NA	TRBV21-1	NA	TRBJ2-2	TGTGCCAGCAGCAACTCTACTTCCGGGACAGGGGGTCGGGATTCCTGGCTGTTTTTT	CASSNSTSGTGGRDSWLFF
NA	TRBV5-1	NA	TRBJ2-7	TGCGCCAGCAGCTCCCACCCGACAGACTACGAGCAGTACTTC	CASSSHPTDYEQYF